The present T cell receptor beta chain was sequenced within a study of control samples from healthy donors and cancer patients. Losses at the gene ends were 8 bases for V and 1 base for J; bases not matched to a gene: 12. The germline CDR1 and CDR2 sequences are SNHLY and FYNNEI. The CDR3 is 16 residues long. Only in-frame clones appear in the TCRdb table, and some are missing; sequencing was by immunoSEQ multiplex PCR. The sample lists 95,000 to 110,000 clones; 80% to 90% were seen once. The specimen was PBMCs. This chain connects TRBV2 to TRBJ1-1; 8 nucleotides align to TRBD1. This TCR was sampled from a man aged 55 to 69 with lung cancer. CDR3 sequence (DNA): TGTGCCAGCGACCTCGATAAGACAGGGGCGAACACTGAAGCTTTCTTT. Residues: CASDLDKTGANTEAFF.